This TCR beta chain was captured in a study of cytomegalovirus exposure and HLA in healthy donors. CDR1 MGHRA and CDR2 YSYEKL come from the germline V gene. This CDR3 is 18 amino acids long. With 60 Vbeta and 13 Jbeta primers, the PCR was carried out. The assay was immunoSEQ multiplex PCR, and TCRdb's table has in-frame clones only and misses some. The data show around 46,000 clones, and the top ten clones hold less than 1.2%. The sample was PBMCs. The chain uses TRBV4-1 and TRBJ2-5; D may be TRBD2 (6 bases). The end of the DNA is better explained by TRBJ2-7, so the J call may be wrong. This sequence originates from a woman aged 40 to 49 in good health and CMV-seronegative. CDR3 coding DNA: TGCGCCAGCAGCCAAGGGAGGGCATCGAGGGGAAAGTATAGCGAGCAGTACTTC. Translated: CASSQGRASRGKYSEQYF.